Below, 27 T cell receptor beta chains from the same sample are listed, as sequenced in a study of metastatic and nonmetastatic thyroid tumors. Prior to thyroid surgery, none of the patients had received any treatment. TCRdb re-clonotyped the PCR reads through MiXCR. The repertoire holds tens of thousands of clones, with 20% to 30% as singletons. Material for sequencing was tumor tissue. All receptors come from a male donor with papillary thyroid cancer or a benign thyroid nodule (not recorded which). Some clones in this sample may be carry-over from other donors' samples.

This clone was counted ten times or more. The CDR3 region is CSADYRGPGTEAFF. The CDR3 nucleotides are TGCAGCGCCGATTACAGGGGGCCAGGTACTGAAGCTTTCTTT. This chain joins TRBV29-1 and TRBJ1-1; 9 bases are shared with TRBD1. Germline trimming cut 7 bases from V and 5 bases from J; bases unmatched to any gene: 11. Germline values: CDR1 SQVTM, CDR2 ANQGSEA. The CDR3 extends over 14 amino acids.

This clone has at least ten counts. Other DNA sequences in the same sample also yield this CDR3. This rearrangement joins TRBV11-1 to TRBJ2-3; no clear D. From germline, CDR1 is SGHAT and CDR2 FQDESV (reference sequence). V was pared by 3 bases and J by 0 bases, with 10 bases between. CDR3 size: 15 residues. The DNA of the CDR3 is TGTGCCAGCAGCTTGGGTAGTACTAGCACAGATACGCAGTATTTT. The encoded protein is CASSLGSTSTDTQYF.

This clone has a handful of counts. One junction end disagrees with the germline gene, perhaps due to a read error. The V call is TRBV28, the J call TRBJ2-1; D may correspond to TRBD1 or TRBD2 (5 bases each). There are 17 residues in the CDR3. Germline V lookup: CDR1 MDHEN, CDR2 SYDVKM. Written as DNA, the CDR3 is TGTGCCAGCAGCCCTCATTTAGGGACGGACCTTTACAATGAGCAGTCCTTC. Protein: CASSPHLGTDLYNEQSF.

The CDR3 loop is CASTTGAATGANVLTF. The CDR3 DNA reads as TGTGCCAGCACCACAGGGGCTGCAACTGGGGCCAACGTCCTGACTTTC. The chain carries TRBV6-1 and TRBJ2-6; TRBD1 matches 7 bases. The CDR3 sequence is 16 residues long. Trimming at V came to 7 bases and at J to 2 bases, leaving 8 bases not matched to a gene. CDR1 MNHNS and CDR2 SASEGT come from the germline V gene.

On this clone: The conserved phenylalanine or tryptophan normally closing the CDR3 is absent here, so this likely arose from a read error. V is TRBV11-2 and J is TRBJ1-2; D not resolved. This CDR3 is 13 amino acids long. Germline CDR1 reads SGHAT; CDR2 reads FQNNGV. V was clipped by 4 bases and J by 6 bases, with 12 bases between them. For the CDR3, the DNA is TGTGCCAGCAGCTCATGGGAACGGGATGGCTACACCCCC. Encoded protein: CASSSWERDGYTP.

This clone was observed at least ten times. V usage is TRBV28 and J usage is TRBJ2-1; 7 bases are a match to TRBD2. CDR1 and CDR2 from the germline V gene are MDHEN and SYDVKM. The CDR3 consists of 12 residues. The J segment lost 10 bases and the V segment lost 5 bases, leaving 5 bases of the junction unmatched. This CDR3 reads CASSPGGLEQFF. CDR3 nucleotides: TGTGCCAGCAGTCCGGGGGGTTTGGAGCAGTTCTTC.

This clone was picked up many times. The chain links TRBV6-1 to TRBJ1-2, with TRBD1 as a possible D gene (5 bases). CDR1 MNHNS and CDR2 SASEGT come from the germline V gene. This CDR3 is built from 14 residues. V was cut by 7 bases and J by 4 bases, with 16 bases left in between. CDR3 sequence (DNA): TGTGCCAGCACTCCGACAGCCCGAAGCTATGGCTACACCTTC. Its protein is CASTPTARSYGYTF.

The CDR3 here is CSARDPGQGNTGELFF. DNA of the CDR3: TGCAGTGCTAGAGACCCGGGACAGGGAAACACCGGGGAGCTGTTTTTT. This chain joins TRBV20-1 and TRBJ2-2; TRBD1 matches at 9 bases. The germline gives CDR1 DFQATT, CDR2 SNEGSKA (reference sequence). The CDR3 sequence is 16 residues long. The V gene end was trimmed by 0 bases and the J gene end by 2 bases; junction bases not matched to a gene: 4.

In the case of this clone: One end of the junction fails to match germline, which may point to a read error. Other nucleotide sequences from this sample produce the same CDR3. The V call is TRBV20-1, the J call TRBJ2-3; no firm D call. Germline V lookup: CDR1 DFQATT, CDR2 SNEGSKA (reference sequence). CDR3 length equals 14 residues. The CDR3 loop reads CSALQNYFGDTQYF. Here the CDR3 DNA reads TGTAGTGCTCTACAGAATTACTTCGGTGATACGCAGTATTTT.

V is TRBV18 and J is TRBJ2-7; no clear D gene. The germline V and J ends were trimmed by 1 base and 0 bases, with 4 bases remaining between them. The CDR3 runs 13 residues. The germline V gene has CDR1 KGHSH and CDR2 LQKENI. The CDR3 region is CASSPQGSYEQYF. CDR3 nucleotide sequence: TGTGCCAGCTCACCACAGGGCTCCTACGAGCAGTACTTC.

A note on this clone: This sequence may be a read error, since a much larger clone differs from it by one base. Other DNA sequences in this specimen translate into the identical CDR3. This sequence joins TRBV9 and TRBJ2-3; tentatively, D is TRBD2 (5 bases). Per the germline V gene, CDR1 is SGDLS and CDR2 is YYNGEE. The CDR3 consists of 13 residues. The CDR3 nucleotides are TGTGCCAGCAGCGTAGAAGGGAGAGATACTCAGTATTTT. The encoded protein is CASSVEGRDTQYF.

The chain uses TRBV7-2 and TRBJ2-1, with D unclear. Germline loops: CDR1 SGHTA, CDR2 FQGNSA. This CDR3 spans 17 amino acids. V lost 3 bases to trimming and J lost 0 bases, with 15 bases between them. CDR3 region: CASSFSVSNFSYNEQFF. As DNA, the CDR3 is TGTGCCAGCAGCTTCAGCGTATCCAATTTCTCCTACAATGAGCAGTTCTTC.

The chain recombines TRBV11-2 with TRBJ1-1, with D unclear. The CDR3 is made up of 12 amino acids. The V end was cut by 0 bases, the J end by 2 bases, with 1 base between. Per germline, CDR1 SGHAT and CDR2 FQNNGV. The CDR3 DNA reads TGTGCCAGCAGCTTAGAAAACACTGAAGCTTTCTTT. Protein product: CASSLENTEAFF. The full variable domain, completed using reference TRBV11-2 and TRBJ1-1, is EAGVAQSPRYKIIEKRQSVAFWCNPISGHATLYWYQQILGQGPKLLIQFQNNGVVDDSQLPKDRFSAERLKGVDSTLKIQPAKLEDSAVYLCASSLENTEAFFGQGTRLTVV.

This clone has ten or more counts. The rearrangement uses TRBV6-4 and TRBJ2-7; D remains ambiguous. Trimming stripped 6 bases from V and 2 bases from J, with 11 bases between. This CDR3 is built from 13 residues. Germline assignment: CDR1 MRHNA and CDR2 SNTAGT. As DNA, the CDR3 is TGTGCCAGCAGCCTACGGAATACCTACGAGCAGTACTTC. Protein: CASSLRNTYEQYF.

This clone was counted only a few times. The rearrangement links TRBV11-2 to TRBJ1-1, with unresolved D. The CDR3 has 14 amino acids. Per the germline V gene, CDR1 is SGHAT and CDR2 is FQNNGV. V was clipped by 1 base and J by 1 base, with 7 bases between them. Written as DNA, the CDR3 is TGTGCCAGCAGCTTAGGGGGAGCGAACACTGAAGCTTTCTTT. Encoded protein: CASSLGGANTEAFF.

This clone was seen repeatedly, ten times or more. The CDR3 coding sequence is TGCGCCAGCAGTAATCAACCGGGACTAGCGGGAACCGGGGAGCTGTTTTTT. Its protein product is CASSNQPGLAGTGELFF. This sequence joins TRBV10-1 and TRBJ2-2; the match to TRBD2 covers 13 bases. V lost 5 bases, J lost 5 bases, and 8 bases stayed unmatched. Germline values: CDR1 WNHNN, CDR2 SYGVQD (reference sequence). This CDR3 spans 17 amino acids.

This clone was counted many times. V is TRBV28 and J is TRBJ2-3, with 7 bases aligning to TRBD1. The germline V gene has CDR1 MDHEN and CDR2 SYDVKM. The V and J ends lost 3 bases and 1 base, in that order; junction bases with no gene match: 4. The CDR3 length is 15 residues. CDR3 in DNA: TGTGCCAGCAGTTTGGGACAGCCAGGCACAGATACGCAGTATTTT. This gives the protein CASSLGQPGTDTQYF.

The chain recombines TRBV4-3 with TRBJ2-2, with TRBD2 as a possible D gene (5 bases). The CDR3 extends over 14 amino acids. The V end lost 4 bases, the J end lost 7 bases, and 13 bases lay between the germline ends. Germline CDR1 is LGHNA and CDR2 is YSLEER. CDR3 coding DNA: TGCGCCAGCAGCCCTGAGGGCAAATACGGGGAGCTGTTTTTT. It codes for CASSPEGKYGELFF.

This clone was counted at least ten times. The CDR3 DNA reads as TGTGCCAGCAGCCCACGCGGGGCTAGCGGAGGGAACACCGGGGAGCTGTTTTTT. Translated: CASSPRGASGGNTGELFF. V is TRBV11-2 and J is TRBJ2-2, with TRBD2 identical over 7 bases. Germline V gene data show CDR1 as SGHAT and CDR2 as FQNNGV. With V trimmed by 5 bases and J by 1 base, 13 bases remained unmatched. The CDR3 runs 18 residues.

In regard to this clone: Germline is not matched at one junction end, which may reflect a read error. The chain links TRBV11-2 to TRBJ1-6; D possibly corresponds to TRBD1 (5 bases). This CDR3 has 17 amino acids. Germline CDR1 and CDR2: SGHAT and FQNNGV. CDR3 in DNA: TGTGCCTGCAGCCCAGTCCCGGGACCGGGAGGTTATTCACCCCTCCACTTT. The encoded protein is CACSPVPGPGGYSPLHF. The full variable domain, with the rest looked up from reference TRBV11-2 and TRBJ1-6, is EAGVAQSPRYKIIEKRQSVAFWCNPISGHATLYWYQQILGQGPKLLIQFQNNGVVDDSQLPKDRFSAERLKGVDSTLKIQPAKLEDSAVYLCACSPVPGPGGYSPLHFGNGTRLTVT.

This chain joins TRBV9 and TRBJ2-7, with D unclear. Trimming left V 0 bases short and J 2 bases short, with 12 bases between. The CDR3 has 15 amino acids. Germline V lookup: CDR1 SGDLS, CDR2 YYNGEE. The chain's CDR3 is CASSVAWGSTYEQYF. In DNA form, the CDR3 reads TGTGCCAGCAGCGTAGCGTGGGGATCTACCTACGAGCAGTACTTC.

This clone rates as medium-sized (0.01 to 0.1%). V and J are TRBV28 and TRBJ2-7; 11 bases map to TRBD2. Germline V lookup: CDR1 MDHEN, CDR2 SYDVKM. Trimming removed 6 bases from V and 1 base from J; junction bases left unmatched: 11. CDR3 length equals 17 residues. The CDR3 bases are TGTGCCAGCAGCCCCTTCATCCTAGCGGGAGGATCCTACGAGCAGTACTTC. Its translation is CASSPFILAGGSYEQYF.

Note on this clone: A read error is possible here, since a much larger clone lies one base away. The chain links TRBV10-3 to TRBJ2-2; a weak D match, TRBD1 (6 bases). The germline gives CDR1 ENHRY, CDR2 SYGVKD. V shed 7 bases and J shed 16 bases, with 22 bases lying between them. There are 13 residues in the CDR3. CDR3 in DNA: TGTGCCATCATCCGCGACCGGGACACCGGACGGTTTTTT. Translated: CAIIRDRDTGRFF.

This clone has more than one count but fewer than ten. This could be a read error, since a much larger clone is one nucleotide away. The V call is TRBV6-2 or TRBV6-3, the J call TRBJ2-1; 14 bases are shared with TRBD2. CDR3 length equals 16 residues. Looked up from germline, CDR1 is MNHEY and CDR2 is SVGEGT. The V segment lost 7 bases and the J segment 6 bases; nucleotides outside the gene matches: 8. CDR3 coding DNA: TGTGCCAGCATCCGTGAGGGACTAGCGGGAGCCAATGAGCAGTTCTTC. Its translation: CASIREGLAGANEQFF.

Remarks on this clone: The final CDR3 position lacks the conserved phenylalanine or tryptophan, pointing to a likely read error. Because the CDR3's place on the DNA is in doubt, the DNA is left out and the CDR3 is given as listed by TCRdb. The V call is TRBV6-2 or TRBV6-3, the J call TRBJ1-1; the table's D call, TRBD1, was not checked against the DNA. The V gene's germline CDR1 is MNHEY and CDR2 SVGEGT. Both ends counted, the CDR3 spans 15 residues. CDR3 residues: CASTPGGTGGTEDFL.

This clone has a count of ten or more. The V gene is TRBV5-6, the J gene TRBJ1-2, with D uncertain. V gave up 4 bases and J gave up 4 bases, with 14 bases separating them. This CDR3 has 14 residues. CDR1 is SGHDT, CDR2 YYEEEE, per germline. CDR3 DNA sequence: TGTGCCAGCAGCCCTACGGCCGTTATCTATGGCTACACCTTC. It yields the protein CASSPTAVIYGYTF. The full variable domain, completed using reference TRBV5-6 and TRBJ1-2, is DAGVTQSPTHLIKTRGQQVTLRCSPKSGHDTVSWYQQALGQGPQFIFQYYEEEERQRGNFPDRFSGHQFPNYSSELNVNALLLGDSALYLCASSPTAVIYGYTFGSGTRLTVV.

By sample fraction, this clone is medium-sized. The chain links TRBV13 to TRBJ2-2; D unclear. The V and J ends lost 5 bases and 5 bases respectively, with 15 bases between them. Looked up from germline, CDR1 is PRHDT and CDR2 is FYEKMQ (reference sequence). The CDR3 runs 15 residues. CDR3 region: CASSTRQEMTGELFF. CDR3 in DNA: TGTGCCAGCAGCACTCGGCAGGAGATGACCGGGGAGCTGTTTTTT.